Listed below are T cell receptor beta chains from one sample, sequenced in a study of beta chain features in type 1 diabetes. Assay used: immunoSEQ multiplex PCR; TCRdb lists only in-frame clones, some missing. This table has 280,000 or so clones, 15% appearing once. Specimen: naive CD4+ T cells from blood. All receptors derive from a man aged 18 to 30 with type 1 diabetes. Each CDR3 is given with its conserved first and last residue.

J gene: TRBJ2-5
V gene: TRBV29-1
CDR3 protein: CSVAGRYSETQYF

J gene: TRBJ2-1
V gene: TRBV7-2
CDR3 protein: CASSSLAGGQKFF

J gene: TRBJ2-5
V gene: TRBV9
CDR3 protein: CASSVGTGRQETQYF

J gene: TRBJ2-5
V gene: TRBV7-9
CDR3 protein: CASSLRQGETQYF

J gene: TRBJ1-5
V gene: TRBV9
CDR3 protein: CASSAGQGAYQPQHF

J gene: TRBJ1-5
V gene: TRBV28
CDR3 protein: CAIKGWADQPQHF

J gene: TRBJ2-1
V gene: TRBV5-1
CDR3 protein: CASSLGVAGRDEQFF

J gene: TRBJ2-1
V gene: TRBV11-2
CDR3 protein: CASSLDASSSNEQFF

J gene: TRBJ1-2
V gene: TRBV6-6
CDR3 protein: CASSYSSQGTVGGYTF

J gene: TRBJ2-7
V gene: TRBV5-4
CDR3 protein: CASSSRASRGRPYEQYF

J gene: TRBJ2-5
V gene: TRBV11-2
CDR3 protein: CASSFLEGETQYF

J gene: TRBJ2-7
V gene: TRBV29-1
CDR3 protein: CSAPGQAYEQYF

J gene: TRBJ2-7
V gene: TRBV29-1
CDR3 protein: CSVEGFGEGTGQYF

J gene: TRBJ2-1
V gene: TRBV27
CDR3 protein: CASSPTVAGGRMNEQFF

J gene: TRBJ2-7
V gene: TRBV5-6
CDR3 protein: CASSRARRGSYEQYF

J gene: TRBJ1-2
V gene: TRBV5-5
CDR3 protein: CASSLDRGNYGYTF

J gene: TRBJ1-1
V gene: TRBV30
CDR3 protein: CAWSVKGTGHEAFF

J gene: TRBJ2-1
V gene: TRBV19
CDR3 protein: CASKRGGAYNEQFF

J gene: TRBJ1-1
V gene: TRBV28
CDR3 protein: CAIRGQGNTEAFF

J gene: TRBJ1-4
V gene: TRBV29-1
CDR3 protein: CSVDVRGTNEKLFF

J gene: TRBJ2-3
V gene: TRBV4-3
CDR3 protein: CASSQVLAGGGDTQYF

J gene: TRBJ2-3
V gene: TRBV27
CDR3 protein: CASSFRGASTDTQYF

J gene: TRBJ2-6
V gene: TRBV11-2
CDR3 protein: CASRALRDRGTGANVLTF

J gene: TRBJ2-5
V gene: TRBV25-1
CDR3 protein: CASSANSQGPVETQYF

J gene: TRBJ1-2
V gene: TRBV4-1
CDR3 protein: CASSQVQGDGYTF

J gene: TRBJ2-7
V gene: TRBV7-9
CDR3 protein: CASSRETGEYEQYF

J gene: TRBJ2-1
V gene: TRBV29-1
CDR3 protein: CSVTGTRGVGEQFF

J gene: TRBJ1-2
V gene: TRBV5-1
CDR3 protein: CASRYPTEDGYTF

J gene: TRBJ1-1
V gene: TRBV7-9
CDR3 protein: CASSIVGGTEAFF

J gene: TRBJ2-5
V gene: TRBV7-2
CDR3 protein: CASSLGLAGVSGETQYF

J gene: TRBJ2-3
V gene: TRBV19
CDR3 protein: CASSMRSAGDTDTQYF

J gene: TRBJ1-2
V gene: TRBV18
CDR3 protein: CASSPDRVYGYTF

J gene: TRBJ2-1
V gene: TRBV6-5
CDR3 protein: CASSRREFNEQFF

J gene: TRBJ2-7
V gene: TRBV18
CDR3 protein: CASSPGQGKQYF

J gene: TRBJ1-1
V gene: TRBV28
CDR3 protein: CASSPWGVLNTEAFF

J gene: TRBJ2-3
V gene: TRBV7-8
CDR3 protein: CASSWDSLTDTQYF

J gene: TRBJ2-2
V gene: TRBV27
CDR3 protein: CASSLGQGNTGELFF

J gene: TRBJ2-3
V gene: TRBV4-2
CDR3 protein: CASSQMGQGFTDTQYF

J gene: TRBJ2-1
V gene: TRBV28
CDR3 protein: CASSLDRAEQFF

J gene: TRBJ2-7
V gene: TRBV28
CDR3 protein: CASSLGTGGEQYF